The clone carrying this TCR beta chain was picked up one time. This entry comes from a study of blood T cell repertoires in COVID-19. Study at large: COVID-19 samples from acute and convalescent phases originated in the United States, Italy and Spain. T cells, B-cell-depleted T cells, or PBMCs supplied cDNA or gDNA.

In the source study's methods: Estimated nucleated cell counts came from reference gene primer amplification. The table came from immunoSEQ multiplex PCR; TCRdb's copy has only in-frame clones and leaves some out. The DNA was the basis for D and trimming; V, J and clone size are from that table. The top ten hold roughly 6.7% of the sample, which has 210,000 or so clones, about nine tenths seen once. The CDR3 has 14 amino acids. Trimming cost V 4 bases and J 8 bases, with 17 bases left between them. The V gene's germline CDR1 is LGHDT and CDR2 YNNKEL (reference sequence). Sequencing was carried out using peripheral blood. This chain links TRBV3-1 (or the pseudogene TRBV3-2) with TRBJ1-2; D call uncertain. The TCR comes from a man aged 40-55 years with acute or convalescent COVID-19. The CDR3 sequence: CASSPREGRGGYTF. CDR3 in DNA: TGTGCCAGCAGCCCCCGTGAAGGGCGAGGGGGCTACACCTTC.